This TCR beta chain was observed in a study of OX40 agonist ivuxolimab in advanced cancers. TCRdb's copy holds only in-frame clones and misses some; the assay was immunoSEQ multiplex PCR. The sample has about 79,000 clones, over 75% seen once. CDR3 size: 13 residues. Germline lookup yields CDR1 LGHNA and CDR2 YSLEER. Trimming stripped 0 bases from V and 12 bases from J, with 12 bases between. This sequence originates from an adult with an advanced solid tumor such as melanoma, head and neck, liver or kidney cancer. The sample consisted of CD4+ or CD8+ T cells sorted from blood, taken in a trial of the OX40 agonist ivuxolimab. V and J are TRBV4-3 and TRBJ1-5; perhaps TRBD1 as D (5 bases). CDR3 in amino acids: CASSQERGGDQHF. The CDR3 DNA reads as TGCGCCAGCAGCCAAGAAAGAGGAGGGGACCAGCATTTT.